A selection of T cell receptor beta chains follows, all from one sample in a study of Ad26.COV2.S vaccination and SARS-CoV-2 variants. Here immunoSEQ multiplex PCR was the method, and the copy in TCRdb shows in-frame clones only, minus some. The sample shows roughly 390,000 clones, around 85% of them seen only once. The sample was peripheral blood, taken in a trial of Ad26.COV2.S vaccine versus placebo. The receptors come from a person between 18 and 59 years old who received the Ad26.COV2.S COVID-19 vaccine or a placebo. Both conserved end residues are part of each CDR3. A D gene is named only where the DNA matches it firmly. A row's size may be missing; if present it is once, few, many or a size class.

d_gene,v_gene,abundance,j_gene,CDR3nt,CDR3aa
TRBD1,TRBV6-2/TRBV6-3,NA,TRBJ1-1,TGTGCCAGCAGTTACTTGACAGGGTGGGGCACTGAAGCTTTCTTT,CASSYLTGWGTEAFF
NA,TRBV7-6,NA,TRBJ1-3,TGTGCCAGCAGCCAATCTAGAAACACCATATATTTT,CASSQSRNTIYF
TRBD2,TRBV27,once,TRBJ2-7,TGTGCCAGCAGCGCGATAGCGGGGGGGCCGAGGTACGAGCAGTACTTC,CASSAIAGGPRYEQYF
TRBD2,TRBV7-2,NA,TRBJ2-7,TGTGCCAGCAGCAGAATTAGCGGGGGGGCCTCCTACGAGCAGTACTTC,CASSRISGGASYEQYF
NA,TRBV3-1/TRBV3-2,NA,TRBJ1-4,TGTGCCAGCAGCCAAGGGTCGGTGGAAAAACTGTTTTTT,CASSQGSVEKLFF
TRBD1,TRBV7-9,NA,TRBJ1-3,TGTGCCAGCAGGTACGGACAGGCTCGGGACACCATATATTTT,CASRYGQARDTIYF
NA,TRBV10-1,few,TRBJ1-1,TGCGCCAGCAGTATTAACAGGGTTGCTGAAGCTTTCTTT,CASSINRVAEAFF
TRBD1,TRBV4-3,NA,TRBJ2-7,TGCGCCAGCAGCCAAGGGACAGGGACCCTCCTCGAGCAGTACTTC,CASSQGTGTLLEQYF
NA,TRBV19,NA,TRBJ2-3,TGTGCCAGTAGTGTGCAGGGGCCCCATACGCAGTATTTT,CASSVQGPHTQYF
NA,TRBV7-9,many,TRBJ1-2,TGTGCCAGCGCTCAGGGAAACTATGGCTACACCTTC,CASAQGNYGYTF
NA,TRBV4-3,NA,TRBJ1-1,TGCGCCAGCAGCCAAGGAACGGGGGGACTACCTGAAGCTTTCTTT,CASSQGTGGLPEAFF
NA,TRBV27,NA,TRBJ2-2,TGTGCCAGCAGTTTCGGGGCGGCCGGGGAGCTGTTTTTT,CASSFGAAGELFF
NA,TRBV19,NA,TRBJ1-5,TGTGCCAGTATACCGGGGGGGTCAGGCAATCAGCCCCAGCATTTT,CASIPGGSGNQPQHF
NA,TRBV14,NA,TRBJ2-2,TGTGCCAGCAGGGCAGGGAACACCGGGGAGCTGTTTTTT,CASRAGNTGELFF
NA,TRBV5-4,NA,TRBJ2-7,TGTGCCAGCAGCTTCGGACCTTCAACCTACGAGCAGTACTTC,CASSFGPSTYEQYF
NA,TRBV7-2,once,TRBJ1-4,TGTGCCAGCAGCGCGGACGGTCGAACTAATGAAAAACTGTTTTTT,CASSADGRTNEKLFF
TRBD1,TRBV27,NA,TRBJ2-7,TGTGCCAGCAGTTTATCGGGACAGTCCTCCTACGAGCAGTACTTC,CASSLSGQSSYEQYF
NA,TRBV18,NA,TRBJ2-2,NA,CASSPGQLRAGELFF
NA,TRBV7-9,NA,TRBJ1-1,TGTGCCAGCAGTCAAACTCCAGGGAACCTGGGGGAAGCTTTCTTT,CASSQTPGNLGEAFF
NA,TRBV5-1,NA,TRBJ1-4,TGCGCCAGCAGCTTGTCGCGATGGAAGAAGGGTGAAAAACTGTTTTTT,CASSLSRWKKGEKLFF
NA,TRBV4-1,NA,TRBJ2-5,TGCGCCAGCAGCCAAGGGTGGACAGAACAAGAGACCCAGTACTTC,CASSQGWTEQETQYF
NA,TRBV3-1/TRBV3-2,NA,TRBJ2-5,TGTGCCAGCAGCCAGGTTCCCTTACGTCCAGAGACCCAGTACTTC,CASSQVPLRPETQYF
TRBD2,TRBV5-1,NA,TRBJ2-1,TGCGCCAGCAGCTTAGCGGGGGGCACGATAAGAAATGAGCAGTTCTTC,CASSLAGGTIRNEQFF
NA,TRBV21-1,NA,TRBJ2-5,TGTGCCAGCAGCACCGAAGGGGACAGGGATAAGGAGACCCAGTACTTC,CASSTEGDRDKETQYF
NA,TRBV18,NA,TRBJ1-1,TGTGCCAGCTCAGCAGAGCCTATGAACACTGAAGCTTTCTTT,CASSAEPMNTEAFF
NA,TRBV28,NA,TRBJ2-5,TGTGCCATCTTAAAACCGGGAAAAGAGACCCAGTACTTC,CAILKPGKETQYF
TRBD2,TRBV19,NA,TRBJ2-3,TGTGCCAGTAGTATAGTAGCGGGTTTAGATACGCAGTATTTT,CASSIVAGLDTQYF
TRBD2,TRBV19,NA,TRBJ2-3,TGTGCCAGTACCCCGCGACTAGCGGGGCGCACAGATACGCAGTATTTT,CASTPRLAGRTDTQYF
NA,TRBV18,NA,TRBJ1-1,TGTGCCAGCTTACCGGGACGGAACACTGAAGCTTTCTTT,CASLPGRNTEAFF